The 8 T cell receptor beta chains below all came from one sample that was sequenced in a study of blood T cell repertoires in COVID-19. Profiling relied on immunoSEQ multiplex PCR, and the TCRdb table lists in-frame clones only, not all of them. The data contain some 200,000 clones, 80% to 90% of them singletons. Sequencing used PBMCs or T cells enriched from blood (not recorded which). All receptors derive from a woman aged 45-60 years who had been exposed to COVID-19.

The CDR3 DNA is TGTGCCAGTGGCCCGTCGGGTACCTATGGCTACACCTTC. Its translation is CASGPSGTYGYTF. This chain joins TRBV19 and TRBJ1-2, with D uncertain. Germline loops: CDR1 LNHDA, CDR2 SQIVND (reference sequence). V lost 8 bases and J lost 4, with 14 bases in between. CDR3 length equals 13 residues.

The V gene is TRBV6-2 or TRBV6-3, the J gene TRBJ2-4, with D perhaps TRBD2 (7 bases). V was cut by 5 bases and J by 5 bases, with 16 bases left in between. The length of the CDR3 is 15 residues. Per the germline V gene, CDR1 is MNHEY and CDR2 is SVGEGT. The CDR3 sequence: CASSTKQGGENIQYF. CDR3 nucleotides: TGTGCCAGCAGTACTAAACAGGGAGGGGAAAACATTCAGTACTTC.

The rearrangement joins TRBV21-1 to TRBJ2-2; TRBD2 reflects the table's D call only, with no check against the DNA. TRBV21-1 is recorded as a pseudogene. This CDR3 spans 12 amino acids. CDR3 loop: CASRSGAGELFF. In nucleotides, the CDR3 is TGTGCCAGCAGGAGCGGAGCCGGGGAGCTGTTTTTT.

In nucleotides, the CDR3 is TGTGCCAGCAGCTTGGTAACAGGCCCCTTGGGGGGCTACACCTTC. Residues: CASSLVTGPLGGYTF. This chain joins TRBV5-5 and TRBJ1-2; perhaps TRBD1 as D (5 bases). The V and J ends lost 0 bases and 8 bases respectively, with 17 bases between them. There are 15 residues in the CDR3. Germline loops: CDR1 SGHKS, CDR2 YYEKEE (reference sequence).

The CDR3 sequence: CASSLDSSHQPQHF. The CDR3 DNA reads TGTGCCAGCAGCTTAGATAGCTCCCATCAGCCCCAGCATTTT. The chain uses TRBV7-9 and TRBJ1-5; D is ambiguous. The germline CDR1 and CDR2 sequences are SEHNR and FQNEAQ (reference sequence). V gave up 1 base and J gave up 5 bases, with 9 bases separating them. The CDR3 is 14 amino acids.

This sequence joins TRBV25-1 and TRBJ2-1; TRBD1 is a possible D gene (5 bases). Trimming removed 8 bases at V and 9 bases at J, with 20 bases between. The CDR3 totals 14 residues. Germline CDR1 MGHDK, CDR2 SYGVNS. The CDR3: CASRGIGDNSEQFF. The CDR3 bases are TGTGCCAGCCGCGGCATAGGGGATAACAGTGAGCAGTTCTTC.

The V call is TRBV10-2, the J call TRBJ1-1; the D gene is possibly TRBD1 (6 bases). Germline V gives CDR1 WSHSY, CDR2 SAAADI. The germline V and J ends were trimmed by 6 bases and 1 base, with 9 bases remaining between them. The CDR3 is made up of 13 amino acids. CDR3 sequence reads: CASSRDKNTEAFF. In nucleotides, the CDR3 is TGCGCCAGCAGCCGGGACAAGAACACTGAAGCTTTCTTT.

The chain recombines TRBV7-9 with TRBJ2-1, with a weak D call TRBD2 (6 bases). Germline assignment: CDR1 SEHNR and CDR2 FQNEAQ (reference sequence). Trimming took off 5 bases at V and 10 bases at J, with 15 bases between the two ends. The CDR3 loop spans 13 amino acids. The CDR3: CASSPDAGHEQFF. The CDR3 DNA is TGTGCCAGCAGCCCAGACGCGGGGCACGAGCAGTTCTTC.